These T cell receptor beta chains were read from a single sample in a study of human versus mouse CDR3 diversity and MHC coevolution. Method: immunoSEQ multiplex PCR; TCRdb's copy keeps in-frame clones and lacks some. The sample lists about 80,000 clones, 93% occurring once. Sequencing was carried out using naive CD4+ T cells from blood. The receptors come from a person aged 25 to 75 in good health. The conserved cysteine and the conserved F or W are not part of the CDR3 here.

j_gene,v_gene,CDR3aa
TRBJ1-3,TRBV11-3,ASSLVPRISGNTIY
TRBJ1-6,TRBV6-5,ASSYKGDKESPLH
TRBJ2-7,TRBV7-8,ASSFAGAVEQY
TRBJ1-1,TRBV7-2,ASSLGNRAGTEAF
TRBJ1-5,TRBV6-5,ASSYRSEFQPQH
TRBJ1-1,TRBV9,ASSVTTGRAF
TRBJ1-4,TRBV6-6,ASSTGQGFGKLF
TRBJ2-1,TRBV5-1,ASSLGQPGSNEQF
TRBJ2-4,TRBV2,ASSEGTTKNIQY
TRBJ2-2,TRBV7-2,ASSLGGTNTGELF
TRBJ2-7,TRBV4-2,ASSLESVGAGGPYEQY
TRBJ1-2,TRBV5-4,ASSWPGEGKIYGYT
TRBJ2-1,TRBV28,ASSLILAGGGSYNEQF
TRBJ2-7,TRBV5-4,ASSPGTGAYEQY
TRBJ2-5,TRBV7-2,ASSRQSGGLETQY
TRBJ2-7,TRBV28,ASSFNRAPYEQY
TRBJ2-7,TRBV11-1,ASSLAQGAPDSYEQY
TRBJ2-2,TRBV6-5,ASRWRGGPGELF
TRBJ2-7,TRBV30,AWREATGGHPYEQY
TRBJ2-5,TRBV5-1,ASSSGGGIQETQY
TRBJ1-2,TRBV7-3,ASSSSGYGYT
TRBJ2-7,TRBV5-1,ASSLDRGLNEQY
TRBJ2-5,TRBV5-1,ASSSVGSGMFSETQY
TRBJ1-2,TRBV27,ASSFYSGGGYT